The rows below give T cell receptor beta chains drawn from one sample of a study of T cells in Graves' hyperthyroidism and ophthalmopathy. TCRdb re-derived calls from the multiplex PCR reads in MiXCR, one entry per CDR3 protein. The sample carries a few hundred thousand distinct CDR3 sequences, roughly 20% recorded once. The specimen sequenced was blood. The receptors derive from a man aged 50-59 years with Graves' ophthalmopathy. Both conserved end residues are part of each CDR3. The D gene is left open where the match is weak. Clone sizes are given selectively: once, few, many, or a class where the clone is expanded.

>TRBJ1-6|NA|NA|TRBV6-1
TGTGCCAGCAGTGAGGGGGCTGACTCACCCCTCCACTTT
CASSEGADSPLHF
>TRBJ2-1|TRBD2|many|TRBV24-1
TGTGCCACCAGTGATTCTGGGACTAGCGGGAGGGCCGGCAATGAGCAGTTCTTC
CATSDSGTSGRAGNEQFF
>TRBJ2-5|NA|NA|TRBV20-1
TGCAGTGCGGCCCCCCTGGGGGGAGAAGAGACCCAGTACTTC
CSAAPLGGEETQYF
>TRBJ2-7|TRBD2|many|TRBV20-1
TGCAGCGGGGCAACCGGGACTAGCGGGTACGAGCAGTACTTC
CSGATGTSGYEQYF
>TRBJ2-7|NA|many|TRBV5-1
TGCGCCAGCAGCTTGGGACATCCTAGCGACGAGCAGTACTTC
CASSLGHPSDEQYF
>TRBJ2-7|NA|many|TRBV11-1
TGTGCCAGCAGAGATCCGTTCGACTACGAGCAGTACTTC
CASRDPFDYEQYF
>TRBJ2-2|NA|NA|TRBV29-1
TGCAGCGTTGGACAAGTGAACACCGGGGAGCTGTTTTTT
CSVGQVNTGELFF
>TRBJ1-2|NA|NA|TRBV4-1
TGCGCCAGCAGCCAAGCGTGGGACTCTAACTATGGCTACACCTTC
CASSQAWDSNYGYTF
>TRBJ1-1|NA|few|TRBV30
TGTGCCTGGAACAGACAGCTCACTGAAGCTTTCTTT
CAWNRQLTEAFF
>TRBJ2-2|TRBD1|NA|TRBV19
TGTGCCAGTAGTCTTCAGGGGGCCCACACCGGGGAGCTGTTTTTT
CASSLQGAHTGELFF
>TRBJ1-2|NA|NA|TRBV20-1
TGCAGTGCACATGCAGGGTCTGGCTACGCCTTC
CSAHAGSGYAF
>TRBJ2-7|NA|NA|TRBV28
TGTGCCAGCAGTTTCAGGGGATTCCACGAGCAGTACTTC
CASSFRGFHEQYF
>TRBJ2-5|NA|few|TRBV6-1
TGTGCCAGCAAGGTGGGGCAAGAGACCCAGTACTTC
CASKVGQETQYF
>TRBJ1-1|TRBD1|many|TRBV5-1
TGCGCCAGCAGCTTAGGGACAGGTTACGCTTTCTTT
CASSLGTGYAFF
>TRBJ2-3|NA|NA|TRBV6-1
TGTGCCAGCAGTCCCAGGGGGGCGGGAGGAGGCACAGATACGCAGTATTTT
CASSPRGAGGGTDTQYF
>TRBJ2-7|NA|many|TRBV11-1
TGTGCCAGCAGCCCCGGGACACTGAGCTCCTACGAGCAGTACTTC
CASSPGTLSSYEQYF